Reported below is one TCR beta chain. The target of this receptor is not known. No much larger clone exists at a distance of one base, and base qualities are not known. The donors were healthy, HIV-negative adults who had no recently reported acute infections or vaccinations. Every donor was a Caucasian adult residing in Nashville, Tennessee, USA. Magnetic negative selection was used to enrich CD4+ T cells, after which naive cells were positively selected on CD45RA and the negative fraction became the memory subset. Blood was collected by leukapheresis, and PBMCs were isolated by Ficoll-Histopaque density gradient centrifugation and then cryopreserved in liquid nitrogen vapor phase. Purity and quantity of every magnetically sorted T cell population were checked by analytical flow cytometry. From each sorted fraction, genomic DNA was isolated and quantified by UV absorbance on a Nanodrop 2000c. From its cysteine to its phenylalanine, the CDR3 spans 14 amino acids. The entry retains the CDR3 DNA only, 42 bases that are in frame from base 1. V and J lose 5 bases and 0 bases, and a span of 8 bases separates them. The germline V gene (reference sequence) gives CDR1 as LNHDA and CDR2 as SQIVND.

TCR CDR3 regions were amplified from genomic DNA by multiplex PCR using the deep immunoSEQ assay. Extracted genomic DNA from each cell subset was spread evenly across all wells of several immunoSEQ 96-well plates, with each plate serving as a replicate. Each replicate PCR for sorted subsets received roughly 0.2 ug genomic DNA, equal to about 30,000 T cell genomes. The purified libraries were quantified using a Qubit 3.0 fluorometer, sized with a Bioanalyzer 2100, and then quantified again using the KAPA Library Quantification kit. Every immunoSEQ 96-well plate was sequenced on a dedicated single-read 150-cycle Illumina NextSeq 550 flow cell. Concerning the study's data processing: Because the immunoSEQ output included only junctional sequences and no quality scores, the filtering could not be the same as the filtering used for full-length reads. Sequences were annotated with PyIR, a Python wrapper for IgBLAST v1.9, using IMGT germline references to assign V/J genes and CDR3. Reads were removed for weak V/J assignments (E-value above 1e-6), missing CDR3, stop codons, out-of-frame junctions, or ambiguous translated residues. V3J clonotypes were defined by identical inferred V gene, J gene, and CDR3 amino acid sequence. Percentage overlap between repertoires was calculated by dividing the number of shared unique clonotypes by the size of the smaller repertoire. Three approaches were used to assess repertoire richness: RTK rarefaction, the Chao1 estimator, and Recon v2.1 estimates of unobserved clonotypes. For all TCRbeta clonotypes obtained by the gDNA method from several donors, generation probabilities were computed with OLGA. In TCRdb, the immuneACCESS table is reduced to in-frame sequences with V and J assigned. These tables do not hold every clone; where another copy was compared, an unresolved V gene accounts for under half, and the others remain unexplained. The V and J calls and the clone size are those of that table, but D and trimming were determined from the DNA. Across this sample there are hundreds of thousands of clones, with 90% to 96% seen only once. Together, the top ten hold 0.06% of the sample.

This specimen comes from a study of shared clonotypes between healthy human individuals (dated by TCRdb to the early 2020s). About the full investigation: The cohort included a few men and a couple of women between 18 and 49 years of age. Blood TCR repertoires of a handful of healthy adults were deeply sequenced to estimate repertoire size and the extent of clonotype sharing between individuals. For each donor, CD4 naive and CD4 memory were each run on three plates, CD8 naive on two plates, and CD8 memory on one plate. Libraries were prepared and TCR repertoires were sequenced by different laboratories using diverse techniques, in order to increase sequencing depth and limit assay-specific biases. Per donor, leukapheresis produced somewhere between about 0.9 and 9.5 billion PBMCs. Study-wide findings and limitations: Pairwise subsampling indicated that sequencing depth was expected to affect the degree of clonotype sharing among donors. The genetic and exposure-history diversity represented was limited by the small number of donors. Sampling was limited to blood, and TCR repertoires in tissue likely differ from TCR repertoires in blood. Sharing across a few donors was observed for about 5% of naive CD4, about 4% of naive CD8, around 2.5% of memory CD4, and over 0.3% of memory CD8 clonotypes. Even with the large sequencing depth, rarefaction of the sorted-subset datasets indicated that sequencing was incomplete. Larger estimated clonotype richness was generally found for naive subsets than for memory subsets. Compared with non-shared clonotypes, clonotypes shared by all four sorted-subset donors had higher generation probabilities.

The sequenced sample was naive CD4+ T cells sorted from blood. The cell subset or site label of this sample denotes: CD45RA+ positively selected. Recombination joined TRBV19 with TRBJ1-3; tentative D gene TRBD1, with 6 bases matching. This TCR came from a woman in her 30s in good health. At the DNA level, the sequence is TGTGCCAGTAGTGTGACAGGCTCTGGAAACACCATATATTTT. This translates into CASSVTGSGNTIYF.